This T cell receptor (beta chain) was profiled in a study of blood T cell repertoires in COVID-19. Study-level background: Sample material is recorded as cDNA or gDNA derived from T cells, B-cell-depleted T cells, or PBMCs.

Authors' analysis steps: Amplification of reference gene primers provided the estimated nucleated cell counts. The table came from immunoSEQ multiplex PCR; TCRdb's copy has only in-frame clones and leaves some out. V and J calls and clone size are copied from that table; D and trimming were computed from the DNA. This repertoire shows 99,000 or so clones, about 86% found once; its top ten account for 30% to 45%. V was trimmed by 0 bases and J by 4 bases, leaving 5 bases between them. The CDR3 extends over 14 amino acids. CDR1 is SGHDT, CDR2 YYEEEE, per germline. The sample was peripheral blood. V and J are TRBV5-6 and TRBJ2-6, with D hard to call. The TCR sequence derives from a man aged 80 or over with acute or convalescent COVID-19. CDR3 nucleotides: TGTGCCAGCAGCTTGGGGGCCGGGGCCAACGTCCTGACTTTC. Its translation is CASSLGAGANVLTF.